Reported below is one T cell receptor (beta chain). J lost 5 bases, V lost 3 bases, and 1 base had no gene match. This CDR3 has 14 residues. The germline CDR1 and CDR2 sequences are SEHNR and FQNEAQ (reference sequence). The data derive from a study of blood T cell repertoires in COVID-19. Study-wide context: Samples of COVID-19 (acute and convalescent) were obtained from the United States, Italy and Spain. In each case, the material was cDNA or gDNA derived from T cells, B-cell-depleted T cells, or PBMCs.

During active infection, Seattle patients enrolled and were then monitored through disease. Assay: immunoSEQ multiplex PCR; the TCRdb copy retains only in-frame clones and omits some. The repertoire has more than 300,000 clones, around 87% of them found once; the top ten carry more than 9%. The chain is built from TRBV7-9 and TRBJ1-4; 9 nucleotides match TRBD1. The clonotype was recovered from a woman aged 25 to 39 with COVID-19, enrolled during active disease. Sequenced input: peripheral blood. The CDR3 coding sequence is TGTGCCAGCAGCTTCGGGACAGGGAATGAAAAACTGTTTTTT. This encodes CASSFGTGNEKLFF. Variable domain in full (rest from reference TRBV7-9 and TRBJ1-4): DTGVSQNPRHKITKRGQNVTFRCDPISEHNRLYWYRQTLGQGPEFLTYFQNEAQLEKSRLLSDRFSAERPKGSFSTLEIQRTEQGDSAMYLCASSFGTGNEKLFFGSGTQLSVL.